The present TCR beta chain was sequenced within a study of T-cell memory formation after mild COVID-19. Turning to the study itself: In these data, TCR clusters were largely donor specific. Study results and caveats: The finding that pre-infection memory included some responding clones suggested that cross-reactive memory joined.

Constant-segment primers and 5'RACE yielded cDNA libraries for TCR alpha and TCR beta, each carrying sample barcodes and UMIs. TCRdb re-called the 5' RACE reads through MiXCR, storing one row per CDR3 protein. Among more than 350,000 distinct CDR3 sequences, approximately 15% were seen once, and the ten largest hold roughly 21%. Only a few counts were recorded for this clonotype. Antigen: not known. The CDR3 contains 13 residues. From germline, CDR1 is SGHTA and CDR2 FQGNSA. V gave up 5 bases and J gave up 5 bases, with 12 bases separating them. The material sequenced was PBMCs or a T cell subset sorted from them (not recorded which). The sequence was collected from a man aged 18 to 30 who had mild COVID-19 (a few samples of this study predate the infection). Cell type and time point are not known. The chain combines TRBV7-2 with TRBJ1-2, with D possibly TRBD1 on 6 matching bases. The CDR3 DNA reads TGTGCCAGCAGCCTAAACAGGGTTTATGGCTACACCTTC. Translated, it gives CASSLNRVYGYTF.